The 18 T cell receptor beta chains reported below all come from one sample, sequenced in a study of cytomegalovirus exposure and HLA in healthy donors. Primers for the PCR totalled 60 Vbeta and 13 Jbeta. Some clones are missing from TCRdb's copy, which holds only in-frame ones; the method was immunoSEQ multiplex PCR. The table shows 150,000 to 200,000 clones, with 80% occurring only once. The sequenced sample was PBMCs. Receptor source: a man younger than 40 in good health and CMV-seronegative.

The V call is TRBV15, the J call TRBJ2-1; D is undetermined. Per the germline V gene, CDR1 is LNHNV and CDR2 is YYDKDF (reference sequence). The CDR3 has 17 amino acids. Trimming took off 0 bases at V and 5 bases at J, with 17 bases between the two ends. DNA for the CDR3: TGTGCCACCAGCAGAGATACGGAGCTAATAAACCACAATGAGCAGTTCTTC. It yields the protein CATSRDTELINHNEQFF.

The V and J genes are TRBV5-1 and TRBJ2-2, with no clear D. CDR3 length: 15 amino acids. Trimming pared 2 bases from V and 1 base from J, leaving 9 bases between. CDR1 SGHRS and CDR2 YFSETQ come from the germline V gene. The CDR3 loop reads CASSFGGLNTGELFF. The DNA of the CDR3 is TGCGCCAGCAGCTTCGGCGGTCTGAACACCGGGGAGCTGTTTTTT. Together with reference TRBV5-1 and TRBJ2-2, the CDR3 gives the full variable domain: KAGVTQTPRYLIKTRGQQVTLSCSPISGHRSVSWYQQTPGQGLQFLFEYFSETQRNKGNFPGRFSGRQFSNSRSEMNVSTLELGDSALYLCASSFGGLNTGELFFGEGSRLTVL.

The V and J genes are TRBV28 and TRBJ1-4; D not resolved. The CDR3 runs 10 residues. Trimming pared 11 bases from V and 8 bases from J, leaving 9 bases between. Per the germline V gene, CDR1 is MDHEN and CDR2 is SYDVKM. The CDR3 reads CASLREKLFF. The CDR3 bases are TGTGCCTCCCTGAGGGAAAAACTGTTTTTT.

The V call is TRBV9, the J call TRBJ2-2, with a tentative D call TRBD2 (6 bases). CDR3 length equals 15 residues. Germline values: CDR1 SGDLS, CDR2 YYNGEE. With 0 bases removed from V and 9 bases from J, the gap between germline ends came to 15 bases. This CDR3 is CASSVDVGLRRELFF. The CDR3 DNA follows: TGTGCCAGCAGCGTAGACGTGGGACTTCGGAGGGAGCTGTTTTTT.

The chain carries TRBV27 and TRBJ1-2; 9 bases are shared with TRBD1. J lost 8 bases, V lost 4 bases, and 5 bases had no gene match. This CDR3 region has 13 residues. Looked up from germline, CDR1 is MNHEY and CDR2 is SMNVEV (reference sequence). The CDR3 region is CASSYRTGVGYTF. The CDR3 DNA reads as TGTGCCAGCAGTTATCGGACAGGGGTAGGCTACACCTTC.

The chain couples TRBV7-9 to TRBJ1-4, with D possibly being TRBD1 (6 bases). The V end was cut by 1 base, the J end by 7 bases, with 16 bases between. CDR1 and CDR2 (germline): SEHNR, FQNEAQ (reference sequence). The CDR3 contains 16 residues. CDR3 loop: CASSLVLGGAAEKLFF. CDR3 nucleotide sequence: TGTGCCAGCAGCTTAGTTTTAGGGGGGGCGGCTGAAAAACTGTTTTTT. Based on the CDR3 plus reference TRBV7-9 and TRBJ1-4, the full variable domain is DTGVSQNPRHKITKRGQNVTFRCDPISEHNRLYWYRQTLGQGPEFLTYFQNEAQLEKSRLLSDRFSAERPKGSFSTLEIQRTEQGDSAMYLCASSLVLGGAAEKLFFGSGTQLSVL.

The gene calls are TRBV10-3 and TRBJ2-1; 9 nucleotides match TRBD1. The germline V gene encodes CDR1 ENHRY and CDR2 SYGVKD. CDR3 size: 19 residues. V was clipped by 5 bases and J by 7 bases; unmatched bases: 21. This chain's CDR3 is CAISPLGGTGRGFLNEQFF. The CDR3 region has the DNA TGTGCCATCAGTCCCTTGGGGGGGACAGGGCGGGGGTTTTTGAATGAGCAGTTCTTC.

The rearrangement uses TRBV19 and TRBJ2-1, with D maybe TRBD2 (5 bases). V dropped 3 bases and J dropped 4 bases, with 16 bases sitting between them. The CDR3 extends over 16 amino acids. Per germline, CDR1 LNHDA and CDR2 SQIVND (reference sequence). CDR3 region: CASSIFIGSGYNEQFF. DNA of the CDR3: TGTGCCAGTAGTATTTTCATCGGGTCGGGGTACAATGAGCAGTTCTTC.

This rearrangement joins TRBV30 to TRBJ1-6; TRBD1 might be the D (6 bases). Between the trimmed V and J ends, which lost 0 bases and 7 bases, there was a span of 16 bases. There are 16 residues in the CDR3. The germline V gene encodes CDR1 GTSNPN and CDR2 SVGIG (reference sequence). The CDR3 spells CAWSVFPGTQNSPLHF. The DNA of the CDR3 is TGTGCCTGGAGTGTATTCCCCGGGACACAGAATTCACCCCTCCACTTT.

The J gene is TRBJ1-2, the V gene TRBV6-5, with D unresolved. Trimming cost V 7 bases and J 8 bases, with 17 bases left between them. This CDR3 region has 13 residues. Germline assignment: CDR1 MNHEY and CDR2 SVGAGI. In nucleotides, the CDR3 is TGTGCCAGCACAAAAAGTGGAGGATTAGGCTACACCTTC. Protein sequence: CASTKSGGLGYTF.

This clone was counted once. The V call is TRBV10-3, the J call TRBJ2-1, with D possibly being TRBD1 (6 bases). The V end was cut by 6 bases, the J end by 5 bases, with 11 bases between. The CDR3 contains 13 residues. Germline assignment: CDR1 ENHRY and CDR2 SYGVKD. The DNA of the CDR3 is TGTGCCATCAGACAGGGATTCGACAATGAGCAGTTCTTC. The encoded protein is CAIRQGFDNEQFF.

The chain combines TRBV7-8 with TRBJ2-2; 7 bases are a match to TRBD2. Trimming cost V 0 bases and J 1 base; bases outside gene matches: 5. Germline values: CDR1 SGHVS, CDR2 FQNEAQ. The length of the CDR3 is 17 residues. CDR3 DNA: TGTGCCAGCAGCTTAGCTTCGGCGGGAGTGAACACCGGGGAGCTGTTTTTT. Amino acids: CASSLASAGVNTGELFF.

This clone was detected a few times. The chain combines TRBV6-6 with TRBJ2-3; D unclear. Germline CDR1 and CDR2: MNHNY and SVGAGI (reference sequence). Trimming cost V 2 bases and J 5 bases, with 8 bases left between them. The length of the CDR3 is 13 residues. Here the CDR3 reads CASSYRHGDTQYF. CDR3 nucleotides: TGTGCCAGCAGTTACCGCCACGGAGATACGCAGTATTTT.

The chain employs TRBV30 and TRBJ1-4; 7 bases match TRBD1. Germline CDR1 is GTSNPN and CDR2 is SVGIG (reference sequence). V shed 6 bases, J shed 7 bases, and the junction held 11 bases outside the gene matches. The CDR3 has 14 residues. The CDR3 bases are TGTGCCTGCCGAGACAGGGTTGGGGGTGAAAAACTGTTTTTT. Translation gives CACRDRVGGEKLFF.

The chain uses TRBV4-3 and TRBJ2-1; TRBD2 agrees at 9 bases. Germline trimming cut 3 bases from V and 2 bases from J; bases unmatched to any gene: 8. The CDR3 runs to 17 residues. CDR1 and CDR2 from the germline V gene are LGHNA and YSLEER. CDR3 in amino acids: CASSHEPAGGAYNEQFF. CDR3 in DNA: TGCGCCAGCAGCCACGAGCCAGCGGGGGGAGCCTACAATGAGCAGTTCTTC.

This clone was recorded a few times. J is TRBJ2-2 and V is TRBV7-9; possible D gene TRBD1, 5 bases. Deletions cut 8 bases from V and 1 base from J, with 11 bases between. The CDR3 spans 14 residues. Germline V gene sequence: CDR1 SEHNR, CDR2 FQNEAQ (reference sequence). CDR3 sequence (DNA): TGTGCCAGCGGCCCCCAGGGGAACACCGGGGAGCTGTTTTTT. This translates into CASGPQGNTGELFF.

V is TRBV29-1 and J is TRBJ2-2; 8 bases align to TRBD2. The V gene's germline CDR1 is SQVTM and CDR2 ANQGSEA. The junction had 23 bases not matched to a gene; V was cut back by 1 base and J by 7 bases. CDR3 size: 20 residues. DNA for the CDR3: TGCAGCGTTGAAGTCCCCCCTCGGACTAGCTCTTCGGGTGTCCTCGGGGAGCTGTTTTTT. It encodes CSVEVPPRTSSSGVLGELFF.

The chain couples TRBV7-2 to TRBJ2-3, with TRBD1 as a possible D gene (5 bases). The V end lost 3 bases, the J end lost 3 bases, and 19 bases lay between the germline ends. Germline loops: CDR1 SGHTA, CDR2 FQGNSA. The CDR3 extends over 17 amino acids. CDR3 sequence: CASSLLEAGIQTDTQYF. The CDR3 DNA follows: TGTGCCAGCAGCTTGCTCGAGGCAGGGATACAGACAGATACGCAGTATTTT.